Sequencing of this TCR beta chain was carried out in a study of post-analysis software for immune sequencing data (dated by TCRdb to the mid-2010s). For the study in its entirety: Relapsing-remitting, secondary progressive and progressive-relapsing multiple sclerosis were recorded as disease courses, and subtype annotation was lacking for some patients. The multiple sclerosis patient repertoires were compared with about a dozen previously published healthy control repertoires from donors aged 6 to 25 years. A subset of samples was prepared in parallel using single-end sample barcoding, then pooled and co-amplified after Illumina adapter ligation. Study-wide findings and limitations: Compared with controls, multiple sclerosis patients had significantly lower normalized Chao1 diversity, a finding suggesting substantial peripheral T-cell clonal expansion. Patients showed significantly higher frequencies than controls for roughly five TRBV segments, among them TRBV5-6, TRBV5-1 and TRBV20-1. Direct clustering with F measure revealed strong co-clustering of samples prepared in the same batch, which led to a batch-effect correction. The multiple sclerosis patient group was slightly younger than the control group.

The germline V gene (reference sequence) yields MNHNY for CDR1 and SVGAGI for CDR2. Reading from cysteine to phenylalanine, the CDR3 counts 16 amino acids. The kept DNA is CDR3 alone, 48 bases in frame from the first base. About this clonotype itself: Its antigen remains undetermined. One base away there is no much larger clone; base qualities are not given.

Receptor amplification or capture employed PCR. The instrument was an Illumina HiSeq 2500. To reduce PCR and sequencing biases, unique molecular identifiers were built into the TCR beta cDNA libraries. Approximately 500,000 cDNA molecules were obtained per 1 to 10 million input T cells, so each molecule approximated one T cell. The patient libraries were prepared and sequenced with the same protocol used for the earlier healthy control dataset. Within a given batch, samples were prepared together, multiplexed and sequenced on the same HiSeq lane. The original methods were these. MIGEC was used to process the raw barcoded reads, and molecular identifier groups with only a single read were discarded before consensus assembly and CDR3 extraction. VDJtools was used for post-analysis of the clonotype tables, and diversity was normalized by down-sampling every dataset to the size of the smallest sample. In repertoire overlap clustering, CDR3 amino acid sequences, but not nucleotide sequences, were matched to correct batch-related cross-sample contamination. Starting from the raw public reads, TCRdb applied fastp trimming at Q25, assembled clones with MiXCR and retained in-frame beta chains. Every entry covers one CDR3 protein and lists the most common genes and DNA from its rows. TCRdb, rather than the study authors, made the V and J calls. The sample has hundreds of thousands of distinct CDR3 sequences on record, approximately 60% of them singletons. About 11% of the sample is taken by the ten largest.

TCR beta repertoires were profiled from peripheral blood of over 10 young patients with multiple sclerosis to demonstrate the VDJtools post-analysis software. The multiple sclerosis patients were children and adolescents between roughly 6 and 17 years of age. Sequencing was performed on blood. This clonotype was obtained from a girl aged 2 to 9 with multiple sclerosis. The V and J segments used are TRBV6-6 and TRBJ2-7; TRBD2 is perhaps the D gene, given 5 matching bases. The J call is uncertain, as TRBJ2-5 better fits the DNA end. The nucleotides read TGTGCCAGCAGTTACCCGGGTAGAGGGCGGAGAGAGACCCAGTACTTC. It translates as CASSYPGRGRRETQYF.